The entry that follows covers one T cell receptor beta chain sequence. The record originates from a study of T cell responses to AZD1222 COVID-19 vaccine. Profiled with immunoSEQ multiplex PCR; TCRdb holds only in-frame clones, not every one. The data contain approximately 140,000 clones, around 95% of them singletons. Germline V gene sequence: CDR1 LGHDT, CDR2 YNNKEL (reference sequence). The CDR3 extends over 12 amino acids. The V segment lost 3 bases and the J segment 8 bases; nucleotides outside the gene matches: 1. The chain recombines TRBV3-1 (or the pseudogene TRBV3-2) with TRBJ1-2; TRBD1 agrees at 9 bases. Sequences were derived from peripheral blood, sampled on day 0 of AZD1222 vaccination. This TCR derives from an adult in good health. The CDR3 protein is CASSQDRGGYTF. Written as DNA, the CDR3 is TGTGCCAGCAGCCAGGACAGGGGAGGCTACACCTTC.